This T cell receptor (beta chain) was documented in a study of cytomegalovirus exposure and HLA in healthy donors. Findings and limits, study-wide: The number of N-insertions in an Asian-associated ancestry cluster was reportedly below the approximately 600-donor mean in a later analysis. Through in vitro validation, a few CMV-associated chains were shown to be specific for CMV antigens. For cytomegalovirus status, the classifier reportedly gave diagnoses with high specificity and sensitivity. It was in a later analysis that TCR association rates were seen to vary by HLA locus, highest for DRB1 and lowest for HLA-C.

In the case of this clone: As yet, its antigen is unknown.

Between the trimmed V and J ends, which lost 6 bases and 3 bases, there was a span of 11 bases. The V gene's germline CDR1 is SQVTM and CDR2 ANQGSEA. The CDR3 contains 12 residues. Primers: 60 Vbeta forward and 13 Jbeta reverse. The repertoire was sequenced with immunoSEQ multiplex PCR; TCRdb's copy has only in-frame clones and lacks some. Of over 95,000 clones detected, 74% appear once; the ten largest clones hold just over 2%. The sequenced sample was PBMCs. This clonotype was obtained from a human donor in good health. V usage is TRBV29-1 and J usage is TRBJ2-5, with a possible D match to TRBD1 (6 bases). This CDR3 reads CSVGHLKETQYF. DNA for the CDR3: TGCAGCGTGGGACACTTGAAAGAGACCCAGTACTTC.